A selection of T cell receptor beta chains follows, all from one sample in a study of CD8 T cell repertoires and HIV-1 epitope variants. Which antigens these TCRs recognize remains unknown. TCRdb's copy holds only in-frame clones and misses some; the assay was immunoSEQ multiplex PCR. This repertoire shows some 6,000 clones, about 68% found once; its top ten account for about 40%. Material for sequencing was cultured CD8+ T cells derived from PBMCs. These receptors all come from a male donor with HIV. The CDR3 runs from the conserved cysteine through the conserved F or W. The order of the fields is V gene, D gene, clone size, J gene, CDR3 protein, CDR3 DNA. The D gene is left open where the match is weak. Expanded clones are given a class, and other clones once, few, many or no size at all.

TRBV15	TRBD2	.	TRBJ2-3	CATSSTSGGADTQYF	TGTGCCACCAGCAGTACTAGCGGGGGGGCAGATACGCAGTATTTT
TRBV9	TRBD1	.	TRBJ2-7	CASSVDQGAGYEQYF	TGTGCCAGCAGCGTAGATCAGGGGGCGGGCTACGAGCAGTACTTC
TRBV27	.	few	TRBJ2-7	CASSLAGGYEQYF	TGTGCCAGCAGTTTAGCAGGCGGCTACGAGCAGTACTTC
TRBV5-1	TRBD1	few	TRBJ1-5	CASSPTGHQPQHF	TGCGCCAGCAGCCCGACAGGGCATCAGCCCCAGCATTTT
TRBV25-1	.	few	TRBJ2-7	CASSGVEQYF	TGTGCCAGCAGTGGAGTTGAGCAGTACTTC
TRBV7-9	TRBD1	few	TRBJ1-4	CASSSLLSGTGDEKLFF	TGTGCCAGCAGCTCACTCTTATCCGGGACAGGGGATGAAAAACTGTTTTTT
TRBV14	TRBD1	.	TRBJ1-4	CASSPRAGQATNEKLFF	TGTGCCAGCAGCCCGCGCGCAGGACAGGCAACTAATGAAAAACTGTTTTTT
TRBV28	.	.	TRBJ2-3	CASSRTRNTDTQYF	TGTGCCAGCAGTCGTACCAGGAATACAGATACGCAGTATTTT
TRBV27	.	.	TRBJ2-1	CASSLNPYNEQFF	TGTGCCAGCAGTTTAAACCCATACAATGAGCAGTTCTTC
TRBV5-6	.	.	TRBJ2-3	CASSFSPDSDTQYF	TGTGCCAGCAGCTTTTCTCCGGATTCAGATACGCAGTATTTT
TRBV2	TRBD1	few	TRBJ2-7	CASSPTGTGISEQYF	TGTGCCAGCAGTCCAACCGGGACAGGGATTTCCGAGCAGTACTTC
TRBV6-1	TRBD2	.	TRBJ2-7	CASSVERGLSHEQYF	TGTGCCAGCAGTGTTGAGCGGGGGCTAAGCCACGAGCAGTACTTC
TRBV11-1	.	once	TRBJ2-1	CASSLAGQSYNEQFF	TGTGCCAGCAGCTTAGCCGGACAGAGCTACAATGAGCAGTTCTTC
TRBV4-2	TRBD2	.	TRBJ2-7	CASSQVLAGGPRNEQYF	TGTGCCAGCAGCCAAGTCCTAGCGGGAGGGCCGAGGAACGAGCAGTACTTC
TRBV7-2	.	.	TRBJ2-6	CASDGGSGANVLTF	TGTGCCAGCGACGGTGGCTCTGGGGCCAACGTCCTGACTTTC
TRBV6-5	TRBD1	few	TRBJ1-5	CATSGGVRNQPQHF	TGTGCCACATCAGGGGGCGTTCGCAATCAGCCCCAGCATTTT
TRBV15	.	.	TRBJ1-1	CATSRDWNTEAFF	TGTGCCACCAGCAGAGATTGGAACACTGAAGCTTTCTTT
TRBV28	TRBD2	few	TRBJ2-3	CASSLLAGDYVSTDTQYF	TGTGCCAGCAGTTTACTAGCGGGGGATTACGTTAGCACAGATACGCAGTATTTT
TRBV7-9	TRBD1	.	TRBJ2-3	CASSWDSDTDTQYF	TGTGCCAGCAGCTGGGACAGCGACACAGATACGCAGTATTTT
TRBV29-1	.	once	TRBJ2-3	CSALTGPDTQYF	TGCAGCGCCCTCACCGGGCCAGATACGCAGTATTTT
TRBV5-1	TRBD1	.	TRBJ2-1	CASSYRDRVRNEQFF	TGCGCCAGCAGCTACCGGGACAGGGTTCGCAATGAGCAGTTCTTC
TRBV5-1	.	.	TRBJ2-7	CASHMAGSEQYF	TGCGCCAGCCACATGGCAGGGTCCGAGCAGTACTTC
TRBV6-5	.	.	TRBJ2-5	CASSYHLRGEETQYF	TGTGCCAGCAGTTATCATCTCAGGGGGGAAGAGACCCAGTACTTC
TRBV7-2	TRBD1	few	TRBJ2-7	CASSLGAGGYEQYF	TGTGCCAGCAGCTTAGGGGCAGGGGGCTACGAGCAGTACTTC
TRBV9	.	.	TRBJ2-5	CASSVEGSLRDAQYF	TGTGCCAGCAGCGTAGAAGGCTCACTCCGGGACGCCCAGTACTTC
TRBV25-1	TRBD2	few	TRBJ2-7	CASSEWGGDEQYF	TGTGCCAGCAGTGAATGGGGAGGGGACGAGCAGTACTTC
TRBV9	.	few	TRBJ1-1	CASSVSYQGEAFF	TGTGCCAGCAGCGTATCCTACCAGGGGGAAGCTTTCTTT
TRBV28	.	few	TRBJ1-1	CAISPWDPKTEAFF	TGTGCCATCAGCCCCTGGGATCCCAAAACTGAAGCTTTCTTT
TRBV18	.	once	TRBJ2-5	CASSGRETQYF	TGTGCCAGCTCGGGGCGGGAGACCCAGTACTTC
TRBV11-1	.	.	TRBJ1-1	CASSPQAIPNTEAFF	TGTGCCAGCAGCCCCCAGGCGATCCCGAACACTGAAGCTTTCTTT